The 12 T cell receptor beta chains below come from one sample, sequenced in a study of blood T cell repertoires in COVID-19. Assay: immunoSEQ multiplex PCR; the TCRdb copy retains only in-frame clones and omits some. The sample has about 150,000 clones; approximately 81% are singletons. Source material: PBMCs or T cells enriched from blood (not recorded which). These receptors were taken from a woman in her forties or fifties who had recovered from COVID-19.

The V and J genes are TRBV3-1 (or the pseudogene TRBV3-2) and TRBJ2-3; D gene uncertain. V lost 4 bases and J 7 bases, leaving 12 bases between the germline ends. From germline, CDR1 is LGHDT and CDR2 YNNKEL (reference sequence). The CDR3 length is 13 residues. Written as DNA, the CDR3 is TGTGCCAGCAGCCGCGCCGGAGTGAATACGCAGTATTTT. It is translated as CASSRAGVNTQYF.

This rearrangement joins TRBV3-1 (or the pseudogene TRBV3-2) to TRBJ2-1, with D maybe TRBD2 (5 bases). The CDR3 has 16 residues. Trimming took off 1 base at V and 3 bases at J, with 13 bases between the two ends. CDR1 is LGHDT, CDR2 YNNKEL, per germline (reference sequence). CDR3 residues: CASSQVSGIIYNEQFF. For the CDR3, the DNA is TGTGCCAGCAGCCAAGTGTCGGGGATTATCTACAATGAGCAGTTCTTC.

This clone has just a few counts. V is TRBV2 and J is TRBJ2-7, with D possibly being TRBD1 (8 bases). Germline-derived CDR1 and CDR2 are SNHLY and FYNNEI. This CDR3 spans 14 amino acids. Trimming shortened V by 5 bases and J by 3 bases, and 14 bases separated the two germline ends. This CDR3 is CASSWGGQVYEQYF. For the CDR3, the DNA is TGTGCCAGCAGTTGGGGGGGACAGGTCTACGAGCAGTACTTC.

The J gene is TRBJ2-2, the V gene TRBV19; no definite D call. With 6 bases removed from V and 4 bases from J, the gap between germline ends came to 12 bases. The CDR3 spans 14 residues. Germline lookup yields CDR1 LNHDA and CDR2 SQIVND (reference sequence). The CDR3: CASRKELGTGELFF. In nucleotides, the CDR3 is TGTGCCAGTAGGAAGGAGCTGGGCACCGGGGAGCTGTTTTTT.

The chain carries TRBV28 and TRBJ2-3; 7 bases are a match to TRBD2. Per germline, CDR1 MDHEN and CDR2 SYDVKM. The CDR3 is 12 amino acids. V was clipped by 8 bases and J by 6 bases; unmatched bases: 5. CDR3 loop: CASRGGYDTQYF. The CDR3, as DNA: TGTGCCAGCCGCGGGGGTTATGATACGCAGTATTTT. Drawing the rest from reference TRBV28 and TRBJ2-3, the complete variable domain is DVKVTQSSRYLVKRTGEKVFLECVQDMDHENMFWYRQDPGLGLRLIYFSYDVKMKEKGDIPEGYSVSREKKERFSLILESASTNQTSMYLCASRGGYDTQYFGPGTRLTVL.

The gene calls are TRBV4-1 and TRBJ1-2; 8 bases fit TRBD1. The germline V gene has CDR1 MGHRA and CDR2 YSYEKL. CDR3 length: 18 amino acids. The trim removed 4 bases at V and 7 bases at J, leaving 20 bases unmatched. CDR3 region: CASSLTPRIQGEGGGYTF. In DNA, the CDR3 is TGCGCCAGCAGCCTAACCCCCAGGATACAGGGGGAAGGCGGTGGCTACACCTTC.

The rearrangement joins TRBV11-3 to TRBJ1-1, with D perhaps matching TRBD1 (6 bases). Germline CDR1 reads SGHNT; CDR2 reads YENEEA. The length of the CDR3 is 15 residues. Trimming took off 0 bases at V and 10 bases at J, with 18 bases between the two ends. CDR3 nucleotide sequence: TGTGCCAGCAGCTTAGATCGCCGGAGCAAAGGGGGAGCTTTCTTT. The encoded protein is CASSLDRRSKGGAFF. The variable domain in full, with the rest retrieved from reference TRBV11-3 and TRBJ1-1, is EAGVVQSPRYKIIEKKQPVAFWCNPISGHNTLYWYLQNLGQGPELLIRYENEEAVDDSQLPKDRFSAERLKGVDSTLKIQPAELGDSAVYLCASSLDRRSKGGAFFGQGTRLTVV.

For the CDR3, the DNA is TGCGCCAGCAGCCCGGGACAGCCTATTTACGAGCAGTACTTC. This gives the protein CASSPGQPIYEQYF. The chain links TRBV5-1 to TRBJ2-7; TRBD1 matches at 7 bases. This CDR3 has 14 residues. Losses at the gene ends were 4 bases for V and 4 bases for J; bases not matched to a gene: 8. The germline CDR1 and CDR2 sequences are SGHRS and YFSETQ.

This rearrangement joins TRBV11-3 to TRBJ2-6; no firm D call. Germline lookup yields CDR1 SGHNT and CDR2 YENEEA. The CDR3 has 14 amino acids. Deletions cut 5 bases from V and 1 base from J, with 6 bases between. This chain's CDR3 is CASSPVSGANVLTF. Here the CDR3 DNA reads TGTGCCAGCAGCCCAGTTTCTGGGGCCAACGTCCTGACTTTC.

The CDR3 sequence: CASTSTPRDTGELFF. In DNA, the CDR3 is TGTGCCAGCACCTCGACCCCGAGGGACACCGGGGAGCTGTTTTTT. The chain has TRBV2 and TRBJ2-2; weak D call: TRBD2 (5 bases). The CDR3 runs 15 residues. V lost 7 bases and J 3 bases, leaving 15 bases between the germline ends. Germline loops: CDR1 SNHLY, CDR2 FYNNEI.

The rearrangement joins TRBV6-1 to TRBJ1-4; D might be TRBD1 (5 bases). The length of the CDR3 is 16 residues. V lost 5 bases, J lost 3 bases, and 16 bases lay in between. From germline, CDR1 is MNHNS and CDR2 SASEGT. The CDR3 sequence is CASSQGKGKANEKLFF. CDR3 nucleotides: TGTGCCAGCAGTCAAGGGAAGGGGAAAGCTAATGAAAAACTGTTTTTT.

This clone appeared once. CDR3 nucleotide sequence: TGTGCCAGTACCCGCCCTGGGAGGGAGGGAAATGAGCAGTTCTTC. It specifies CASTRPGREGNEQFF. The V gene is TRBV19, the J gene TRBJ2-1, with TRBD2 matching 7 bases. The CDR3 extends over 15 amino acids. Germline V gene data show CDR1 as LNHDA and CDR2 as SQIVND (reference sequence). With V trimmed by 7 bases and J by 7 bases, 13 bases remained unmatched.